Following are 22 T cell receptor beta chains from one sample sequenced in a study of cytomegalovirus exposure and HLA in healthy donors. This PCR relied on a set of 60 Vbeta primers and 13 Jbeta primers. The repertoire was sequenced with immunoSEQ multiplex PCR; TCRdb's copy has only in-frame clones and lacks some. The sample table includes 95,000 to 150,000 clones. The specimen was PBMCs. The receptors stem from a man aged 18-30 years in good health and CMV-seronegative.

The chain couples TRBV29-1 to TRBJ2-1, with D uncertain. Germline loops: CDR1 SQVTM, CDR2 ANQGSEA. The CDR3 runs to 13 residues. Between the trimmed V and J ends, which lost 2 bases and 6 bases, there was a span of 11 bases. CDR3 coding DNA: TGCAGCGTTGAAATAGCCTCGCTCAATGAGCAGTTCTTC. This gives the protein CSVEIASLNEQFF.

The chain links TRBV4-1 to TRBJ1-6, with 8 bases lining up with TRBD1. CDR3 length equals 19 residues. Germline CDR1 reads MGHRA; CDR2 reads YSYEKL. The trim removed 1 base at V and 13 bases at J, leaving 21 bases unmatched. CDR3 bases: TGCGCCAGCAGCCAAGTCCAGAGTGGCAGGGGGCTTCGATCCTCCCCCCTCCACTTT. This gives the protein CASSQVQSGRGLRSSPLHF.

V usage is TRBV19 and J usage is TRBJ1-6, with 7 bases aligning to TRBD1. CDR3 length: 15 residues. V lost 4 bases and J lost 1; bases outside the gene matches: 1. In germline, CDR1 is LNHDA, CDR2 SQIVND (reference sequence). The CDR3 is CASSRQGSYNSPLHF. CDR3 DNA sequence: TGTGCCAGTAGTAGACAGGGATCCTATAATTCACCCCTCCACTTT.

The rearrangement joins TRBV7-2 to TRBJ2-1, with TRBD2 matching 12 bases. V shed 10 bases, J shed 4 bases, and the junction held 8 bases outside the gene matches. The CDR3 consists of 15 residues. Germline V lookup: CDR1 SGHTA, CDR2 FQGNSA. CDR3 residues: CATRLAGVGYNEQFF. The DNA of the CDR3 is TGTGCCACCAGACTAGCGGGAGTCGGATACAATGAGCAGTTCTTC.

The V gene is TRBV7-9, the J gene TRBJ2-1; D is possibly TRBD2 (6 bases). The V gene lost 5 bases and the J gene lost 4 bases, with 9 bases spanning the gap. CDR1 and CDR2 (germline): SEHNR, FQNEAQ (reference sequence). The CDR3 length is 13 residues. This chain's CDR3 is CASSPAGYNEQFF. CDR3 bases: TGTGCCAGCAGCCCGGCGGGGTACAATGAGCAGTTCTTC.

V usage is TRBV7-6 and J usage is TRBJ2-2, with D possibly TRBD1 on 5 matching bases. V was shortened by 6 bases and J by 0 bases, with 11 bases between the two germline ends. This CDR3 is built from 15 residues. Germline V gene lookup returns CDR1 SGHVS and CDR2 FNYEAQ. In DNA, the CDR3 is TGTGCCAGCAGTATACAGGATTCGAACACCGGGGAGCTGTTTTTT. Residues: CASSIQDSNTGELFF.

The gene calls are TRBV27 and TRBJ1-5, with 9 positions matching TRBD1. Per the germline V gene, CDR1 is MNHEY and CDR2 is SMNVEV (reference sequence). Trimming removed 6 bases from V and 7 bases from J; junction bases left unmatched: 10. The CDR3 length is 15 residues. The CDR3 DNA is TGTGCCAGCAGGGCGGTACAGGGGGCAAAGCAGCCCCAGCATTTT. Translated: CASRAVQGAKQPQHF.

V gene TRBV5-6 combines with J gene TRBJ1-1; 7 bases are shared with TRBD1. V trimming: 6 bases; J trimming: 1 base; junction bases outside the gene matches: 15. Looked up from germline, CDR1 is SGHDT and CDR2 is YYEEEE. The CDR3 totals 17 residues. CDR3 residues: CASTPPPRGARNTEAFF. DNA for the CDR3: TGTGCCAGCACTCCTCCTCCCAGGGGGGCTAGGAACACTGAAGCTTTCTTT.

V and J are TRBV15 and TRBJ2-5; TRBD1 matches 8 bases. The germline CDR1 and CDR2 sequences are LNHNV and YYDKDF (reference sequence). V trimming: 4 bases; J trimming: 4 bases; junction bases outside the gene matches: 8. The CDR3 runs 15 residues. CDR3 in amino acids: CATSKDRASGETQYF. The DNA for the CDR3 is TGTGCCACCAGCAAGGACAGGGCATCAGGAGAGACCCAGTACTTC.

The chain links TRBV7-6 to TRBJ1-3; possible D gene TRBD1, 5 bases. The CDR3 contains 16 residues. Trimming removed 5 bases from V and 1 base from J, with 15 bases in between. CDR1 and CDR2 (germline): SGHVS, FNYEAQ. The CDR3 nucleotides are TGTGCCAGCAGCGTGAGGGGCGCGGGATCTGGAAACACCATATATTTT. Translated, it gives CASSVRGAGSGNTIYF.

The chain links TRBV28 to TRBJ2-3, with a tentative D call TRBD2 (7 bases). Germline V gene sequence: CDR1 MDHEN, CDR2 SYDVKM. V shed 4 bases and J shed 0 bases, with 26 bases lying between them. The CDR3 contains 20 residues. The CDR3 DNA reads as TGTGCCAGCAGTTACCCCAGAGGGGGGGCTTTTATTTCTAGCACAGATACGCAGTATTTT. It translates to CASSYPRGGAFISSTDTQYF.

V and J are TRBV19 and TRBJ1-1; no firm D call. The CDR3 is 14 amino acids. V lost 5 bases to trimming and J lost 7 bases, with 17 bases between them. CDR1 is LNHDA, CDR2 SQIVND, per germline (reference sequence). CDR3 nucleotide sequence: TGTGCCAGTAGTCCCGGAGGATCGGTCCTTGAAGCTTTCTTT. This encodes CASSPGGSVLEAFF.

This chain links TRBV10-1 with TRBJ2-3; 8 positions match TRBD2. The germline V gene encodes CDR1 WNHNN and CDR2 SYGVQD (reference sequence). With 0 bases clipped from V and 7 bases from J, the junction kept 6 bases outside the gene matches. This CDR3 comprises 15 residues. The CDR3 DNA reads as TGCGCCAGCAGTGAGTCGGGGACGGGAGGGAATACGCAGTATTTT. It codes for CASSESGTGGNTQYF.

The V gene is TRBV5-4, the J gene TRBJ2-5; TRBD2 aligns across 16 bases. V shed 6 bases and J 5 bases; nucleotides not matched to a gene: 10. The CDR3 runs 17 residues. Germline V gene lookup returns CDR1 SGHNT and CDR2 YYREEE (reference sequence). Here the CDR3 DNA reads TGTGCCAGCACCCCGGAGGGACTAGCGGGGGGGCAGGAGACCCAGTACTTC. Translating gives CASTPEGLAGGQETQYF. Full variable domain (remainder filled in from reference TRBV5-4 and TRBJ2-5): ETGVTQSPTHLIKTRGQQVTLRCSSQSGHNTVSWYQQALGQGPQFIFQYYREEENGRGNFPPRFSGLQFPNYSSELNVNALELDDSALYLCASTPEGLAGGQETQYFGPGTRLLVL.

The rearrangement links TRBV6-5 to TRBJ1-2, with D tentatively TRBD1 (5 bases). With 5 bases removed from V and 2 bases from J, the gap between germline ends came to 9 bases. This CDR3 is built from 13 residues. Germline CDR1 and CDR2: MNHEY and SVGAGI. The CDR3 DNA is TGTGCCAGCAGTGAAAGGACAAACTATGGCTACACCTTC. Translated, it gives CASSERTNYGYTF.

The chain links TRBV19 to TRBJ2-2; TRBD2 matches at 11 bases. The CDR3 has 17 amino acids. V lost 5 bases and J lost 1; bases outside the gene matches: 6. The germline V gene has CDR1 LNHDA and CDR2 SQIVND (reference sequence). Here the CDR3 reads CASSGWGLAENTGELFF. CDR3 sequence (DNA): TGTGCCAGTAGTGGATGGGGACTAGCGGAGAACACCGGGGAGCTGTTTTTT.

This chain joins TRBV28 and TRBJ2-7; 9 nucleotides line up with TRBD2. J gave up 3 bases and V 5 bases, and 11 bases lay outside the gene matches. Germline-derived CDR1 and CDR2 are MDHEN and SYDVKM. The CDR3 has 16 residues. The CDR3: CASSDPRGGVVYEQYF. The DNA of the CDR3 is TGTGCCAGCAGTGATCCCCGCGGGGGGGTCGTCTACGAGCAGTACTTC.

The J gene is TRBJ2-7, the V gene TRBV29-1; 8 bases are a match to TRBD1. The V segment lost 0 bases and the J segment 4 bases; nucleotides outside the gene matches: 2. The CDR3 runs to 13 residues. CDR1 and CDR2 (germline): SQVTM, ANQGSEA. CDR3 in DNA: TGCAGCGTTGAAGATCGGACAGGGTACGAGCAGTACTTC. It yields the protein CSVEDRTGYEQYF.

This chain uses TRBV4-2 with TRBJ1-4; 8 nucleotides agree with TRBD1. CDR3 length equals 17 residues. With 0 bases clipped from V and 2 bases from J, the junction kept 5 bases outside the gene matches. In germline, CDR1 is LGHNA, CDR2 YNFKEQ. The CDR3 is CASSQETGVATNEKLFF. The DNA of the CDR3 is TGTGCCAGCAGCCAAGAGACAGGGGTGGCTACTAATGAAAAACTGTTTTTT.

V is TRBV5-1 and J is TRBJ1-4; D gene ambiguous. The CDR3 runs 13 residues. From germline, CDR1 is SGHRS and CDR2 YFSETQ. V was clipped by 0 bases and J by 8 bases, with 8 bases between them. CDR3 amino acids: CASSLGVGEKLFF. The CDR3 DNA is TGCGCCAGCAGCTTGGGGGTGGGCGAAAAACTGTTTTTT.

The V gene is TRBV9, the J gene TRBJ2-5; 9 bases are shared with TRBD2. Losses at the gene ends were 5 bases for V and 0 bases for J; bases not matched to a gene: 8. The germline V gene has CDR1 SGDLS and CDR2 YYNGEE. This CDR3 comprises 16 residues. CDR3 protein: CASSQGLASYQETQYF. The CDR3 DNA reads TGTGCCAGCAGTCAGGGACTAGCTTCGTACCAAGAGACCCAGTACTTC.

The chain uses TRBV5-6 and TRBJ1-4; 8 nucleotides line up with TRBD1. After removal of 0 bases from V and 12 bases from J, the junction contained 13 bases not matched to a gene. Germline CDR1 is SGHDT and CDR2 is YYEEEE. The CDR3 sequence is 16 residues long. DNA for the CDR3: TGTGCCAGCAGCTTGGCCCAGACAGGGGTAGCCAAAGAACTGTTTTTT. It yields the protein CASSLAQTGVAKELFF.